The TCR beta chain described here comes from a study of monozygotic twins with inflammatory bowel disease. TCRdb reprocessed the 5' RACE reads; each CDR3 protein has one entry and no DNA is given. In all, the sample yields 440,000 or so distinct CDR3 sequences. CDR1 and CDR2 (germline): MNHEY, SMNVEV (reference sequence). The CDR3 is 17 residues long. The sequencing input was blood. This clonotype originated in a human donor with ulcerative colitis or Crohn's disease, or a healthy co-twin of an affected twin (not recorded which). This chain links TRBV27 with TRBJ2-1; the D gene TCRdb calls, TRBD1, cannot be checked with no DNA. CDR3 sequence: CASSLREKTGGGNEQFF.